These T cell receptor beta chains were read from a single sample in a study of T cell responses to AZD1222 COVID-19 vaccine. TCRdb's copy holds only in-frame clones and misses some; the assay was immunoSEQ multiplex PCR. Counted here are 90,000 to 130,000 clones, just under 95% occurring once; the ten biggest clones make up 2.5%. This sample comprised peripheral blood, obtained 28 days after the second AZD1222 dose. These receptors all come from an adult who received the AZD1222 COVID-19 vaccine. Both conserved end residues are part of each CDR3. Each record gives: J gene, V gene, clone size, D gene, CDR3 length, CDR3 protein, CDR3 DNA. A D gene is named only where the DNA matches it firmly. Some rows have no size entry. The others give once, few or many, or a class for an expanded clone.

J: TRBJ1-4
V: TRBV5-4
size: -
D: TRBD1
length: 14
CDR3: CASSGTGLNEKLFF
DNA: TGTGCCAGCAGCGGGACAGGCCTGAATGAAAAACTGTTTTTT

J: TRBJ2-3
V: TRBV7-8
size: -
D: -
length: 17
CDR3: CASSSWFSSDATDTQYF
DNA: TGTGCCAGCAGCTCCTGGTTTTCTAGCGACGCCACAGATACGCAGTATTTT

J: TRBJ2-7
V: TRBV6-2/TRBV6-3
size: -
D: -
length: 13
CDR3: CASSSAGGTEQYF
DNA: TGTGCCAGCAGCTCGGCCGGCGGGACCGAGCAGTACTTC

J: TRBJ2-3
V: TRBV28
size: -
D: -
length: 14
CDR3: CASSLPQVSGTQYF
DNA: TGTGCCAGCAGTTTACCCCAGGTATCAGGTACGCAGTATTTT

J: TRBJ1-1
V: TRBV2
size: -
D: -
length: 11
CDR3: CASPGNTEAFF
DNA: TGTGCCAGCCCGGGTAACACTGAAGCTTTCTTT

J: TRBJ1-6
V: TRBV7-2
size: -
D: -
length: 13
CDR3: CASSLGSVSPLHF
DNA: TGTGCCAGCAGCTTGGGGTCGGTTTCACCCCTCCACTTT

J: TRBJ2-3
V: TRBV6-2/TRBV6-3
size: -
D: -
length: 17
CDR3: CASSSTTRGALGDTQYF
DNA: TGTGCCAGCAGTTCAACAACCCGAGGGGCCCTGGGAGATACGCAGTATTTT

J: TRBJ2-2
V: TRBV10-3
size: -
D: -
length: 16
CDR3: CAISESATNSPGELFF
DNA: TGTGCCATCAGTGAGTCTGCGACTAACTCCCCCGGGGAGCTGTTTTTT

J: TRBJ2-1
V: TRBV7-7
size: -
D: TRBD2
length: 15
CDR3: CASAVGGGLFNEQFF
DNA: TGTGCTAGCGCGGTGGGCGGGGGGTTGTTCAATGAGCAGTTCTTC

J: TRBJ2-1
V: TRBV10-3
size: -
D: TRBD2
length: 13
CDR3: CAIKGTSGYEQFF
DNA: TGTGCCATCAAAGGGACTAGCGGCTATGAGCAGTTCTTC

J: TRBJ2-5
V: TRBV19
size: -
D: TRBD2
length: 16
CDR3: CASSIGNSGGLKTQYF
DNA: TGTGCCAGTAGTATAGGGAATAGCGGGGGGTTGAAGACCCAGTACTTC

J: TRBJ1-1
V: TRBV5-1
size: -
D: -
length: 14
CDR3: CASGKGTRNTEAFF
DNA: TGCGCCAGCGGCAAAGGGACAAGGAACACTGAAGCTTTCTTT

J: TRBJ2-3
V: TRBV19
size: -
D: -
length: 14
CDR3: CASSSGSRQDTQYF
DNA: TGTGCCAGTAGTTCAGGGTCGAGACAGGATACGCAGTATTTT

J: TRBJ1-2
V: TRBV6-5
size: -
D: -
length: 12
CDR3: CASRTPYGGYTF
DNA: TGTGCCAGCAGGACTCCATATGGGGGCTACACCTTC

J: TRBJ2-5
V: TRBV28
size: -
D: -
length: 16
CDR3: CASSLSGLAGEETQYF
DNA: TGTGCCAGCAGTCTCAGTGGGCTAGCTGGGGAAGAGACCCAGTACTTC

J: TRBJ1-2
V: TRBV7-3
size: -
D: -
length: 12
CDR3: CASSLTGEDYTF
DNA: TGTGCCAGCAGCTTGACAGGAGAGGACTACACCTTC

J: TRBJ2-2
V: TRBV10-3
size: -
D: TRBD2
length: 15
CDR3: CAISEGLANTGELFF
DNA: TGTGCCATCAGTGAGGGACTAGCAAACACCGGGGAGCTGTTTTTT

J: TRBJ1-1
V: TRBV5-1
size: -
D: -
length: 15
CDR3: CASSLAGRVDTEAFF
DNA: TGCGCCAGCAGCTTGGCTGGCAGGGTAGACACTGAAGCTTTCTTT

J: TRBJ2-3
V: TRBV5-4
size: once
D: -
length: 14
CDR3: CASSLAGPTDTQYF
DNA: TGTGCCAGCAGCTTGGCCGGGCCCACAGATACGCAGTATTTT

J: TRBJ1-2
V: TRBV15
size: -
D: -
length: 14
CDR3: CATSREGSNYGYTF
DNA: TGTGCCACCAGCAGAGAAGGGTCTAACTATGGCTACACCTTC

J: TRBJ2-1
V: TRBV10-3
size: -
D: -
length: 11
CDR3: CAISASHEQFF
DNA: TGTGCCATCAGTGCGTCACACGAGCAGTTCTTC

J: TRBJ2-5
V: TRBV14
size: once
D: -
length: 15
CDR3: CASSQDYTGQETQYF
DNA: TGTGCCAGCAGCCAAGATTATACTGGGCAAGAGACCCAGTACTTC

J: TRBJ1-1
V: TRBV4-3
size: -
D: TRBD1
length: 15
CDR3: CASSRYQGANTEAFF
DNA: TGCGCCAGCAGCCGATACCAGGGGGCTAACACTGAAGCTTTCTTT

J: TRBJ2-3
V: TRBV19
size: -
D: -
length: 15
CDR3: CASSLRTPSQDTQYF
DNA: TGTGCCAGTAGTCTCCGGACACCTTCCCAAGATACGCAGTATTTT

J: TRBJ2-5
V: TRBV2
size: -
D: TRBD1
length: 14
CDR3: CAGGQGIYQETQYF
DNA: TGTGCAGGGGGACAGGGAATATACCAAGAGACCCAGTACTTC

J: TRBJ1-4
V: TRBV4-3
size: few
D: -
length: 16
CDR3: CASSQRRGPVGEKLFF
DNA: TGCGCCAGCAGCCAACGAAGGGGTCCCGTTGGGGAAAAACTGTTTTTT

J: TRBJ1-3
V: TRBV18
size: -
D: -
length: 16
CDR3: CASSPSEQDSGNTIYF
DNA: TGTGCCAGCTCACCATCCGAACAAGACTCTGGAAACACCATATATTTT